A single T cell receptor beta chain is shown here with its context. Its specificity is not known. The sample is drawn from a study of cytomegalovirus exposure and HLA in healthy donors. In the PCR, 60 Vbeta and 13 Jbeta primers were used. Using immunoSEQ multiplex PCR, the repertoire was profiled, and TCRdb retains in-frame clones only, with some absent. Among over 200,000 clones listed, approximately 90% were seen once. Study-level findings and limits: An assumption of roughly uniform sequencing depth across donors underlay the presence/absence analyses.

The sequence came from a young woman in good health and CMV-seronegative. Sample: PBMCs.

The CDR3 loop reads CAWSRQVVSSGANVLTF. The CDR3, as DNA: TGTGCCTGGAGTCGACAGGTCGTCTCCTCTGGGGCCAACGTCCTGACTTTC. This rearrangement joins TRBV30 to TRBJ2-6; possibly TRBD1 for D (6 bases). Looked up from germline, CDR1 is GTSNPN and CDR2 is SVGIG (reference sequence). CDR3 length equals 17 residues. V lost 2 bases, J lost 0 bases, and 14 bases lay in between.